This passage covers 3 T cell receptor beta chains from one sample sequenced in a study of cytomegalovirus exposure and HLA in healthy donors. Generated by immunoSEQ multiplex PCR, the TCRdb table keeps only in-frame clones and is missing some. The sample lists about 140,000 clones; 84% were seen once. Input material: PBMCs. These receptors originate from a woman in her 30s in good health and CMV-seronegative.

The V and J genes are TRBV18 and TRBJ2-7; D perhaps matches TRBD1 (6 bases). V shed 6 bases and J shed 0 bases, with 15 bases lying between them. Germline V lookup: CDR1 KGHSH, CDR2 LQKENI. The CDR3 is made up of 15 amino acids. The CDR3 protein is CASSHGTSSSYEQYF. In nucleotides, the CDR3 is TGTGCCAGCTCCCACGGGACATCGAGCTCCTACGAGCAGTACTTC.

CDR3 DNA sequence: TGCAGCGTTGAACTCACAGGGGGCTTTTTCAACAATGAGCAGTTCTTC. Protein sequence: CSVELTGGFFNNEQFF. This rearrangement joins TRBV29-1 to TRBJ2-1, with 9 bases that match TRBD1. The germline V gene encodes CDR1 SQVTM and CDR2 ANQGSEA. The CDR3 consists of 16 residues. V gave up 2 bases and J gave up 5 bases; unmatched junction bases: 10.

V and J are TRBV7-9 and TRBJ2-7; no firm D call. Germline values: CDR1 SEHNR, CDR2 FQNEAQ (reference sequence). V was trimmed by 2 bases and J by 2 bases, leaving 7 bases between them. This CDR3 has 13 amino acids. This CDR3 is CASSLSEAYEQYF. In DNA form, the CDR3 reads TGTGCCAGCAGCTTATCCGAGGCCTACGAGCAGTACTTC. The whole variable domain, remainder taken from reference TRBV7-9 and TRBJ2-7, is DTGVSQNPRHKITKRGQNVTFRCDPISEHNRLYWYRQTLGQGPEFLTYFQNEAQLEKSRLLSDRFSAERPKGSFSTLEIQRTEQGDSAMYLCASSLSEAYEQYFGPGTRLTVT.